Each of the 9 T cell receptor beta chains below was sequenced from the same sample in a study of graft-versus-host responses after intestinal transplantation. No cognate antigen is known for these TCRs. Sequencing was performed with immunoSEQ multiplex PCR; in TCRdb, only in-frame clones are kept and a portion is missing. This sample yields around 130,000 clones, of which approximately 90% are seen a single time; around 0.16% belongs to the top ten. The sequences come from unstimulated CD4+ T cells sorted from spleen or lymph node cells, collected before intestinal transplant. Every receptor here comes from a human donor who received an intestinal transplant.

The CDR3 region is CASSLPGAQYYGYTF. CDR3 sequence (DNA): TGTGCCAGCAGCTTGCCAGGGGCACAATACTATGGCTACACCTTC. This chain links TRBV5-4 with TRBJ1-2; possible D gene TRBD1, 6 bases. In germline, CDR1 is SGHNT, CDR2 YYREEE (reference sequence). The CDR3 spans 15 residues. V was shortened by 1 base and J by 3 bases, with 13 bases between the two germline ends.

In nucleotides, the CDR3 is TGTGCCAGCAGCTTGAACGGGGGGCCTTCCAATGAGCAGTTCTTC. Translated, it gives CASSLNGGPSNEQFF. The chain employs TRBV5-6 and TRBJ2-1, with a weak D call TRBD2 (7 bases). The CDR3 sequence is 15 residues long. CDR1 is SGHDT and CDR2 is YYEEEE in the germline V gene. Between the trimmed V and J ends, which lost 1 base and 6 bases, there was a span of 14 bases.

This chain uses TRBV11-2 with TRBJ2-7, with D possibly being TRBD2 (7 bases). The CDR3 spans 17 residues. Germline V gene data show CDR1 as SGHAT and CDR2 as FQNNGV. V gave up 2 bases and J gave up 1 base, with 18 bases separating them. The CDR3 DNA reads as TGTGCCAGCAGCTTACCGTGGGGGGGCGGGGGATCCTACGAGCAGTACTTC. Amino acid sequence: CASSLPWGGGGSYEQYF.

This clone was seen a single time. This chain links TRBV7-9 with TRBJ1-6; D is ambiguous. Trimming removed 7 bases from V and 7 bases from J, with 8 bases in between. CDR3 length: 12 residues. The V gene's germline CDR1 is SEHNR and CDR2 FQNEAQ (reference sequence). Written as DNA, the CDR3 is TGTGCCAGCAACTCTTGGAATTCACCCCTCCACTTT. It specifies CASNSWNSPLHF.

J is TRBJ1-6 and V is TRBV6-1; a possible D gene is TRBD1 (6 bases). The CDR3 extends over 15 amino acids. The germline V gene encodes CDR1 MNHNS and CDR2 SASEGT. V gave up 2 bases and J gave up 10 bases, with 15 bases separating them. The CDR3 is CASSERGQLRSPLHF. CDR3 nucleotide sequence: TGTGCCAGCAGTGAACGGGGGCAACTAAGGTCACCCCTCCACTTT.

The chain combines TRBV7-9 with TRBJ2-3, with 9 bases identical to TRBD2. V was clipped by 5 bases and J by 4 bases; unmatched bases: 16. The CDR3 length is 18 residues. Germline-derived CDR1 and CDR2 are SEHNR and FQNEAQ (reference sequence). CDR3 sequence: CASSPKIGRGGPPDTQYF. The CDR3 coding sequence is TGTGCCAGCAGCCCAAAAATAGGGCGGGGGGGCCCACCAGATACGCAGTATTTT.

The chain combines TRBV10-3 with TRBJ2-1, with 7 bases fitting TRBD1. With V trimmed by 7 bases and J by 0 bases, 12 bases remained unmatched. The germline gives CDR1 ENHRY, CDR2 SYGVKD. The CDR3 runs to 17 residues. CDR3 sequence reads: CAITKNLDRDSYNEQFF. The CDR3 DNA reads TGTGCCATCACTAAGAATTTAGACAGGGACTCCTACAATGAGCAGTTCTTC.

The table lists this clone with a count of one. The CDR3 reads CASSWTLGDYEQYF. The CDR3 bases are TGTGCCAGCAGTTGGACGCTGGGGGATTACGAGCAGTACTTC. The V and J genes are TRBV6-1 and TRBJ2-7; D is possibly TRBD1 or TRBD2 (5 bases each). There are 14 residues in the CDR3. Deletions cut 5 bases from V and 4 bases from J, with 15 bases between. Germline CDR1 and CDR2: MNHNS and SASEGT.

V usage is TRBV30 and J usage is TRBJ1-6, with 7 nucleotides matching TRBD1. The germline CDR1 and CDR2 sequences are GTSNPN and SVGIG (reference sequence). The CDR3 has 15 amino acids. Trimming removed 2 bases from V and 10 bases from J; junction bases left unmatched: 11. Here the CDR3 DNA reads TGTGCCTGGAGTCACTATGGACAGGTAGAATCACCCCTCCACTTT. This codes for CAWSHYGQVESPLHF.